Given below is one T cell receptor (beta chain) in context. The CDR3 is 17 residues long. Germline loops: CDR1 PRHDT, CDR2 FYEKMQ (reference sequence). The data are from a study of tumor-infiltrating lymphocytes in oesophageal squamous cell carcinoma. One entry per CDR3 protein results from TCRdb running MiXCR on the PCR reads. The data contain tens of thousands of distinct CDR3 sequences, around 34% of them seen just once; the ten biggest clones take up 15% to 20%. The specimen was esophageal tumor tissue. The chain carries TRBV13 and TRBJ2-5; 11 bases are shared with TRBD2. The DNA end favors TRBJ2-1, so the J call may be wrong. This TCR was recovered from a female donor with esophageal squamous cell carcinoma. This chain's CDR3 is CASSLGGLAGGGNEQFF. CDR3 nucleotide sequence: TGTGCCAGCAGCTTAGGAGGCCTAGCGGGAGGAGGCAATGAGCAGTTCTTC.